This TCR beta chain stems from a study of high-grade serous ovarian cancer treatment subgroups. Looking at the study overall: Mean per sample: around 14,000 reads, about 7,500 unique TCR beta rearrangements.

Germline V CDR1 and CDR2: SGHAT, FQNNGV. This CDR3 has 15 residues. The ends lost 5 bases at V and 5 bases at J; junction bases unmatched: 6. Study-level results: Different patients shared almost no repertoire; same-patient tumors shared about 0.11 to 0.85.

In regard to this clone: Its antigen is still unknown.

Assay: immunoSEQ multiplex PCR; the TCRdb copy retains only in-frame clones and omits some. Altogether approximately 4,000 clones are present, just under 80% being singletons, with the ten largest covering 8%. Tumor samples were obtained before definitive surgery or chemotherapy. The TCR sequence derives from a human donor with high-grade serous ovarian cancer. This rearrangement joins TRBV11-2 to TRBJ2-2; 9 bases match TRBD2. Sequenced input: tumor tissue. Here the CDR3 DNA reads TGTGCCAGCAGCCTTAGCGGGGGTAGTACCGGGGAGCTGTTTTTT. Translating it yields CASSLSGGSTGELFF.